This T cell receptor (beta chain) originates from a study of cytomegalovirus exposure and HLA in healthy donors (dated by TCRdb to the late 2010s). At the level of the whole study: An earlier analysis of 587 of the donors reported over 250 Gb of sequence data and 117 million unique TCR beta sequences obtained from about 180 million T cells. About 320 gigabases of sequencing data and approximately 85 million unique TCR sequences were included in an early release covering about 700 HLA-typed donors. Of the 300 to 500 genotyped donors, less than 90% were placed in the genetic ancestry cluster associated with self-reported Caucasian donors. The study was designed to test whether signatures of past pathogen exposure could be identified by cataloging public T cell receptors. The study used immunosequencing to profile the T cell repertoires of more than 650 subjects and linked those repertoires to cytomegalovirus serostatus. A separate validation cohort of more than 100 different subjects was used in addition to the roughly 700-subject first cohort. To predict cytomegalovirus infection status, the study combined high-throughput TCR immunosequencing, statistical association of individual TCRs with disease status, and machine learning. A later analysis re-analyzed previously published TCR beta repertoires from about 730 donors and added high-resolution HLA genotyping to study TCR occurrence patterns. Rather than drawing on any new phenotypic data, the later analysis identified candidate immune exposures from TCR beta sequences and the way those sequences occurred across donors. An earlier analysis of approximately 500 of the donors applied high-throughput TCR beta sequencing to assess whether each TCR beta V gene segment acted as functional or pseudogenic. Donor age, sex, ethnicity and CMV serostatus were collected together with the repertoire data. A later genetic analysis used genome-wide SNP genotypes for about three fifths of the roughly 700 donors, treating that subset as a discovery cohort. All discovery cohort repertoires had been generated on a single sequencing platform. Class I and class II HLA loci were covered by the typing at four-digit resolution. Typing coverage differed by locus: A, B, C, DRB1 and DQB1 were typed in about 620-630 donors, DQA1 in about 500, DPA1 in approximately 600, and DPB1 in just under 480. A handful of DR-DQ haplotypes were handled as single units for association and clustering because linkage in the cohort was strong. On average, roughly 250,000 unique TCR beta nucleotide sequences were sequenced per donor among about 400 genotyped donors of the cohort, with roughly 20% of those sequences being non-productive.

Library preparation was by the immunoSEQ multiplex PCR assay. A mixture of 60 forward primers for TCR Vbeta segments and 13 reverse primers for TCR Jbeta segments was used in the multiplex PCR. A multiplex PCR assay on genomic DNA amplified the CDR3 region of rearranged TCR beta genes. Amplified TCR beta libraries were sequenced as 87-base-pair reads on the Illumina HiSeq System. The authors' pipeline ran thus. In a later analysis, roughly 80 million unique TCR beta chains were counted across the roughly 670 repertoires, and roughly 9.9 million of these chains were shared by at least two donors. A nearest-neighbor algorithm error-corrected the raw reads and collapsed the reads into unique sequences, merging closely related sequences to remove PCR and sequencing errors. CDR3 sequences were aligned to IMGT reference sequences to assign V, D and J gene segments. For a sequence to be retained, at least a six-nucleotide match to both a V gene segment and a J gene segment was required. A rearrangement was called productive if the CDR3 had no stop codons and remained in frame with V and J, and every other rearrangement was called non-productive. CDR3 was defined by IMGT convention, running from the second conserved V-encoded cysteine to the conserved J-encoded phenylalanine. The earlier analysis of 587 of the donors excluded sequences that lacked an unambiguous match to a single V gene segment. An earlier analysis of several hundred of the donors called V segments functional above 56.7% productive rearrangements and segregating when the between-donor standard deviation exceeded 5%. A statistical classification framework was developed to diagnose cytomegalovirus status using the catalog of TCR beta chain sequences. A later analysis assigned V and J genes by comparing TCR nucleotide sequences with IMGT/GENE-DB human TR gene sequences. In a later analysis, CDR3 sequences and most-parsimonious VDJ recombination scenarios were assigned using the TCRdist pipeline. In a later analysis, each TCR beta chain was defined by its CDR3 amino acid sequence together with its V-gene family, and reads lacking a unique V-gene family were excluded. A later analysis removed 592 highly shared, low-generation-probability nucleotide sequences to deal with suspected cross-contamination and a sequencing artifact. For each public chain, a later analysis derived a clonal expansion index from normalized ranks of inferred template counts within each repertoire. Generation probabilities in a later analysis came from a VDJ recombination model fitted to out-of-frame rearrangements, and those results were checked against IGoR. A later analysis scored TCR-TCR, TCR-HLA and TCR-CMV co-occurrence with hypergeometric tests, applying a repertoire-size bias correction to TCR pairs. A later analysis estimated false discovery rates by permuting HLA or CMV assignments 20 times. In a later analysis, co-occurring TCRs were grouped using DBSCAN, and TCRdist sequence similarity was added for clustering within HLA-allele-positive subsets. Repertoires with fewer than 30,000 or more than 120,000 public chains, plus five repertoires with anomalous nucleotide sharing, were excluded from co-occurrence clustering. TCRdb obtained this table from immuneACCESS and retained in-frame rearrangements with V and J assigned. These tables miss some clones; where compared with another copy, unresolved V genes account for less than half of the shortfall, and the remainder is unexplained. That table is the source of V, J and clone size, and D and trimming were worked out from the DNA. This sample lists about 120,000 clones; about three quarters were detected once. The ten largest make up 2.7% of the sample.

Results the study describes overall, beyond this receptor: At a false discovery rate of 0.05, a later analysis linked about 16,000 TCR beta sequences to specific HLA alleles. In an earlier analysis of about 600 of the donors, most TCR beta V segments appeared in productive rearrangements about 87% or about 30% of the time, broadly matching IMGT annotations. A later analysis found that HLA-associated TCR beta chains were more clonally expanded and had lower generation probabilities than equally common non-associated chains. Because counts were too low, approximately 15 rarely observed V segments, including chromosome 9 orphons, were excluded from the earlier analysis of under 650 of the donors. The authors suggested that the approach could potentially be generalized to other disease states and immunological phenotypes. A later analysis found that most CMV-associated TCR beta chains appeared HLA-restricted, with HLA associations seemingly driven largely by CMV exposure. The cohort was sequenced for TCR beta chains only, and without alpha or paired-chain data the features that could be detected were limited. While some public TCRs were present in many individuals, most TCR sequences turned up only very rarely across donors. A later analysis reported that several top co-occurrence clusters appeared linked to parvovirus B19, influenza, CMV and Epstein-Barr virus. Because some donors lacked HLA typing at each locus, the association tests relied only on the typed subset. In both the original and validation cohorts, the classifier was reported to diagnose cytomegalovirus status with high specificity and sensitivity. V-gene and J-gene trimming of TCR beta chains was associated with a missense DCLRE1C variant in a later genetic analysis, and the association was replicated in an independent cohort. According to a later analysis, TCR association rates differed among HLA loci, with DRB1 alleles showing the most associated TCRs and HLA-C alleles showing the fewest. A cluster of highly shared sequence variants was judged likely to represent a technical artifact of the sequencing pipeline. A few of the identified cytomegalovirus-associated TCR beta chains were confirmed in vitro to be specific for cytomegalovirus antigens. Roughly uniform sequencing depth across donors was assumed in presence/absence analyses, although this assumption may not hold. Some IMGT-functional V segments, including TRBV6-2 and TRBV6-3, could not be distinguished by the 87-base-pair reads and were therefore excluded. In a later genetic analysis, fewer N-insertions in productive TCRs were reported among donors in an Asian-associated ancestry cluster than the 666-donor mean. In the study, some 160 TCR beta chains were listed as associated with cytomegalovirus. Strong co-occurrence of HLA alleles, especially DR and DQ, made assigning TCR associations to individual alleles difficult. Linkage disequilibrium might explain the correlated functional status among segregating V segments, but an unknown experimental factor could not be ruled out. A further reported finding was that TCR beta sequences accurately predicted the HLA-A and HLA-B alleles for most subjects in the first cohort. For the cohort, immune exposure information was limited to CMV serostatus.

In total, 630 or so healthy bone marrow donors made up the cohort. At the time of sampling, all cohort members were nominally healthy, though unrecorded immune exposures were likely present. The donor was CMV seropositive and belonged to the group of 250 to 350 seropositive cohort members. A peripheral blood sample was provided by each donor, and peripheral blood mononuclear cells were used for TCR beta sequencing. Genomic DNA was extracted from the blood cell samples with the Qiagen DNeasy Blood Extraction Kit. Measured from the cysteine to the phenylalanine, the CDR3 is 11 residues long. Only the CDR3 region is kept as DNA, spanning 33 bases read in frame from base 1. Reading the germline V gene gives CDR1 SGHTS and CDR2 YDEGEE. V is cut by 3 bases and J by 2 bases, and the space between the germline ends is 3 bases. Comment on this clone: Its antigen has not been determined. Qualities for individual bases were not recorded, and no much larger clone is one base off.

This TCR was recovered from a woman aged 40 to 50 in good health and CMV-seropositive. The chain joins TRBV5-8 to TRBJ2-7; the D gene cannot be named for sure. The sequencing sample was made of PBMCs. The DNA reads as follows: TGTGCCAGCAGCTCCACCTACGAGCAGTACTTC. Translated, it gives CASSSTYEQYF.